Shown below are 28 T cell receptor beta chains from a single sample sequenced in a study of human T cells and chemical hapten exposure. MiXCR, run by TCRdb on the RACE reads, gives a single entry per CDR3 protein. The data contain fewer than 100,000 distinct CDR3 sequences, 9.3% of them singletons. The sample's time point: patch test 2, 6 weeks after DPC sensitization. Treatment reported: therapeutic diphenylcyclopropenone sensitization with weekly scalp DPC. This specimen consisted of whole blood, obtained in connection with sensitization to the hapten diphenylcyclopropenone (DPC). These TCRs come from a middle-aged woman with alopecia areata. Some clones in this sample may be carry-over from other donors' samples.

This chain joins TRBV6-2 or TRBV6-3 and TRBJ2-4, with D possibly being TRBD1 or TRBD2 (6 bases each). Germline CDR1 MNHEY, CDR2 SVGEGT. V shed 2 bases and J shed 6 bases, with 14 bases lying between them. There are 15 residues in the CDR3. The CDR3 loop reads CASSYVSGARNIQYF. In DNA form, the CDR3 reads TGTGCCAGCAGTTACGTTTCGGGGGCGCGAAACATTCAGTACTTC.

This clonotype has just a few counts. This chain uses TRBV20-1 with TRBJ2-3; possible D gene TRBD2, 6 bases. There are 15 residues in the CDR3. V lost 5 bases and J lost 3, with 18 bases in between. Per the germline V gene, CDR1 is DFQATT and CDR2 is SNEGSKA (reference sequence). CDR3 sequence: CSARRPTGATDTQYF. CDR3 in DNA: TGCAGTGCTCGTCGGCCTACGGGAGCAACAGATACGCAGTATTTT.

In its sample, this clonotype was seen many times. The chain has TRBV7-2 and TRBJ2-3, with 7 bases lining up with TRBD2. This CDR3 comprises 14 residues. V shed 5 bases, J shed 6 bases, and the junction held 8 bases outside the gene matches. Germline V gene sequence: CDR1 SGHTA, CDR2 FQGNSA. CDR3 sequence (DNA): TGTGCCAGCAGCCCCTCACGGGGGGTTGATACGCAGTATTTT. As protein: CASSPSRGVDTQYF.

This clonotype was detected only once. The chain couples TRBV7-2 to TRBJ1-4, with 8 bases matching TRBD1. V lost 5 bases to trimming and J lost 6 bases; unmatched junction nucleotides: 8. This CDR3 is built from 15 residues. Germline V CDR1 and CDR2: SGHTA, FQGNSA. CDR3 coding DNA: TGTGCCAGCAGCCCTTCTTTGACAGGGGATGAAAAACTGTTTTTT. Protein product: CASSPSLTGDEKLFF.

In its sample, this clonotype was seen a few times. V gene TRBV29-1 combines with J gene TRBJ1-5; the D is unclear. V was trimmed by 6 bases and J by 9 bases, leaving 15 bases between them. Germline V gene sequence: CDR1 SQVTM, CDR2 ANQGSEA. The CDR3 extends over 12 amino acids. The DNA of the CDR3 is TGCAGCGTCTTAGACATTGGTAGGCCCCAGCATTTT. It codes for CSVLDIGRPQHF. The complete variable domain, with remaining parts taken from reference TRBV29-1 and TRBJ1-5, reads SAVISQKPSRDICQRGTSLTIQCQVDSQVTMMFWYRQQPGQSLTLIATANQGSEATYESGFVIDKFPISRPNLTFSTLTVSNMSPEDSSIYLCSVLDIGRPQHFGDGTRLSIL.

This clonotype was picked up a small number of times. The chain couples TRBV12-3 or TRBV12-4 to TRBJ2-2; D is perhaps TRBD1 (6 bases). Trimming removed 6 bases from V and 5 bases from J, with 22 bases in between. The CDR3 consists of 17 residues. This chain's CDR3 is CASRPPQGSGYTGELFF. The CDR3 nucleotides read TGTGCCAGCAGACCCCCACAGGGAAGTGGTTATACCGGGGAGCTGTTTTTT.

CDR3: CASSIIGQPAYEQYF. The CDR3, as DNA: TGCGCCAGCAGTATCATAGGACAACCAGCCTACGAGCAGTACTTC. The chain couples TRBV5-1 to TRBJ2-7, with D possibly TRBD1 on 5 matching bases. Trimming left V 5 bases short and J 2 bases short, with 17 bases between. Germline assignment: CDR1 SGHRS and CDR2 YFSETQ. This CDR3 contains 15 residues. Using reference TRBV5-1 and TRBJ2-7 for the parts outside the CDR3, the full variable domain is KAGVTQTPRYLIKTRGQQVTLSCSPISGHRSVSWYQQTPGQGLQFLFEYFSETQRNKGNFPGRFSGRQFSNSRSEMNVSTLELGDSALYLCASSIIGQPAYEQYFGPGTRLTVT.

This clonotype occurred many times. The genes are TRBV9 and TRBJ2-7; D is possibly TRBD2 (6 bases). Deletions cut 4 bases from V and 0 bases from J, with 14 bases between. CDR3 length: 15 residues. Germline-derived CDR1 and CDR2 are SGDLS and YYNGEE. This CDR3 is CASSPRGSGSYEQYF. CDR3 sequence (DNA): TGTGCCAGCAGCCCCCGGGGTAGCGGCTCCTACGAGCAGTACTTC.

The chain links TRBV20-1 to TRBJ1-3; no clear D gene. The ends were cut back, 6 bases at V and 3 bases at J, with 18 bases in the middle. The germline V gene encodes CDR1 DFQATT and CDR2 SNEGSKA (reference sequence). The CDR3 covers 15 residues. The DNA of the CDR3 is TGCAGTGCGTTGGGCTCCCCTTATAGTGGAAACACCATATATTTT. This encodes CSALGSPYSGNTIYF.

V gene TRBV6-2 or TRBV6-3 combines with J gene TRBJ2-3; tentative D call: TRBD1 (5 bases). Trimming stripped 5 bases from V and 3 bases from J, with 15 bases between. The germline V gene encodes CDR1 MNHEY and CDR2 SVGEGT. This CDR3 has 15 residues. The CDR3, as DNA: TGTGCCAGCAGTCCCGGCAGGGTTTTGACAGATACGCAGTATTTT. Its protein product is CASSPGRVLTDTQYF.

A few counts support this clonotype. The chain carries TRBV7-2 and TRBJ2-4; D unclear. Germline-derived CDR1 and CDR2 are SGHTA and FQGNSA. V lost 8 bases to trimming and J lost 5 bases, with 7 bases between them. This CDR3 region has 11 residues. CDR3 coding DNA: TGTGCCAGCCGGGCAGAAAACATTCAGTACTTC. Its translation is CASRAENIQYF.

This chain links TRBV10-3 with TRBJ1-6; TRBD1 matches at 10 bases. With V trimmed by 4 bases and J by 10 bases, 13 bases remained unmatched. The CDR3 consists of 17 residues. Germline V CDR1 and CDR2: ENHRY, SYGVKD. CDR3 region: CAISGRAGTGEESPLHF. As DNA, the CDR3 is TGTGCCATCAGTGGGAGGGCCGGGACAGGGGAAGAATCACCCCTCCACTTT.

This clonotype was seen many times. This rearrangement joins TRBV19 to TRBJ2-4, with 8 positions matching TRBD1. Trimming cost V 4 bases and J 2 bases; bases outside gene matches: 10. This CDR3 contains 17 residues. Germline values: CDR1 LNHDA, CDR2 SQIVND (reference sequence). In nucleotides, the CDR3 is TGTGCCAGTAGTACCCAGGGGGCGCTTACTACCAAAAACATTCAGTACTTC. The encoded protein is CASSTQGALTTKNIQYF.

CDR3 bases: TGCAGCGCCATTGCAGGGGACCAGAACACTGAAGCTTTCTTT. It specifies CSAIAGDQNTEAFF. This chain uses TRBV29-1 with TRBJ1-1, with TRBD1 as a possible D gene (6 bases). Per the germline V gene, CDR1 is SQVTM and CDR2 is ANQGSEA. The CDR3 sequence is 14 residues long. V was shortened by 7 bases and J by 1 base, with 16 bases between the two germline ends.

Concerning this clonotype: Since the CDR3 does not end with the conserved phenylalanine or tryptophan, this likely comes from a read error. The DNA is omitted, as the CDR3 cannot be located on it reliably, and the CDR3 follows TCRdb's listing. The chain employs TRBV7-2 and TRBJ2-7; the table assigns TRBD1, which was not confirmed against the DNA. Termini included, the CDR3 measures 11 amino acids. CDR1 and CDR2 (germline): SGHTA, FQGNSA. The CDR3 loop reads CASSVPGARFG.

V is TRBV29-1 and J is TRBJ1-2; tentative D call: TRBD1 (6 bases). Germline assignment: CDR1 SQVTM and CDR2 ANQGSEA. V lost 8 bases and J lost 2, with 18 bases in between. The CDR3 runs 14 residues. The CDR3 DNA is TGCAGCCCGAGGGGGGCCTGGTTGAACTATGGCTACACCTTC. Protein product: CSPRGAWLNYGYTF.

This clonotype was counted at least ten times. V gene TRBV7-9 combines with J gene TRBJ2-2; tentative D call: TRBD2 (5 bases). V was clipped by 5 bases and J by 8 bases, with 18 bases between them. There are 15 residues in the CDR3. The germline V gene has CDR1 SEHNR and CDR2 FQNEAQ (reference sequence). The CDR3, as DNA: TGTGCCAGCAGCACCTTGCCGGGATGGTCGGGGGAGCTGTTTTTT. Translating gives CASSTLPGWSGELFF.

This clonotype was observed a few times. The rearrangement links TRBV5-5 to TRBJ2-7; 8 bases line up with TRBD2. This CDR3 contains 13 residues. V shed 4 bases and J 7 bases; nucleotides not matched to a gene: 7. In germline, CDR1 is SGHKS, CDR2 YYEKEE (reference sequence). CDR3 bases: TGTGCCAGCAGCCCGCGGGGGGCGGGGGAGCAGTACTTC. This gives the protein CASSPRGAGEQYF.

This clonotype appeared a few times. The chain joins TRBV11-3 to TRBJ2-3, with D unresolved. Germline loops: CDR1 SGHNT, CDR2 YENEEA. The CDR3 sequence is 13 residues long. V lost 0 bases to trimming and J lost 9 bases, with 10 bases between them. CDR3 in DNA: TGTGCCAGCAGCTTAGAACCGTGGGGAACGCAGTATTTT. It yields the protein CASSLEPWGTQYF.

This clonotype has more than one count but fewer than ten. This chain uses TRBV16 with TRBJ2-1, with D possibly TRBD1 on 5 matching bases. CDR1 is KGHSY and CDR2 is FQNENV in the germline V gene. The CDR3 sequence is 12 residues long. Trimming stripped 6 bases from V and 14 bases from J, with 17 bases between. The CDR3 sequence is CASSPSQGVKFF. For the CDR3, the DNA is TGTGCCAGCAGTCCGTCCCAGGGCGTAAAGTTCTTC. The entire variable domain, with the rest obtained from reference TRBV16 and TRBJ2-1, is as follows: GEEVAQTPKHLVRGEGQKAKLYCAPIKGHSYVFWYQQVLKNEFKFLISFQNENVFDETGMPKERFSAKCLPNSPCSLEIQATKLEDSAVYFCASSPSQGVKFFGPGTRLTVL.

This clonotype was detected only a few times. The CDR3 DNA reads TGTGCCAGCAGCCCGAGTGGGCTCAACACTGAAGCTTTCTTT. It is translated as CASSPSGLNTEAFF. V usage is TRBV7-3 and J usage is TRBJ1-1; D is undetermined. The V gene lost 5 bases and the J gene lost 2 bases, with 12 bases spanning the gap. Germline CDR1 and CDR2: SGHTA and FQGTGA. CDR3 size: 14 residues.

The DNA for the CDR3 is TGCGCCAGCAGTCCCGGACAGGGTGTTTTGAACATTCAGTACTTC. It encodes CASSPGQGVLNIQYF. This chain links TRBV5-1 with TRBJ2-4; 8 nucleotides align to TRBD1. There are 15 residues in the CDR3. Germline V gene lookup returns CDR1 SGHRS and CDR2 YFSETQ. The V segment lost 5 bases and the J segment 7 bases; nucleotides outside the gene matches: 11.

Only a few counts were recorded for this clonotype. The chain employs TRBV23-1 and TRBJ2-2; no clear D gene. TRBV23-1 is filed as an ORF, its function uncertain. V was clipped by 4 bases and J by 12 bases, with 15 bases between them. The CDR3 runs 13 residues. In nucleotides, the CDR3 is TGCGCCAGCAGTCGGAAAGGCCTAACGAAGCTGTTTTTT. Its translation is CASSRKGLTKLFF.

In its sample, this clonotype was seen a few times. The chain has TRBV6-1 and TRBJ2-2; TRBD1 agrees at 9 bases. CDR1 and CDR2 (germline): MNHNS, SASEGT. The CDR3 has 14 residues. V was pared by 6 bases and J by 7 bases, with 6 bases of the junction left unmatched. CDR3 protein: CASRPGQGGGELFF. In DNA, the CDR3 is TGTGCCAGCAGACCGGGACAGGGAGGCGGGGAGCTGTTTTTT.

This clonotype appeared many times. The chain joins TRBV4-3 to TRBJ2-7; a weak D match, TRBD2 (5 bases). CDR1 LGHNA and CDR2 YSLEER come from the germline V gene. Trimming shortened V by 5 bases and J by 3 bases, and 17 bases separated the two germline ends. The CDR3 has 15 amino acids. CDR3 sequence: CASSETRGPGYEQYF. CDR3 DNA: TGCGCCAGCAGCGAAACTAGAGGCCCAGGCTACGAGCAGTACTTC.

J is TRBJ2-6 and V is TRBV7-2, with 8 bases matching TRBD2. The V and J ends lost 5 bases and 0 bases, in that order; junction bases with no gene match: 0. This CDR3 contains 15 residues. Germline loops: CDR1 SGHTA, CDR2 FQGNSA. The CDR3 DNA reads as TGTGCCAGCAGCCGGGGGGGCTCTGGGGCCAACGTCCTGACTTTC. Its protein is CASSRGGSGANVLTF. Complete variable domain (other parts from reference TRBV7-2 and TRBJ2-6): GAGVSQSPSNKVTEKGKDVELRCDPISGHTALYWYRQSLGQGLEFLIYFQGNSAPDKSGLPSDRFSAERTGGSVSTLTIQRTQQEDSAVYLCASSRGGSGANVLTFGAGSRLTVL.

This clonotype was observed many times. J is TRBJ2-1 and V is TRBV21-1; the D segment call TRBD1 is taken from the table without a DNA check. TRBV21-1 is marked as a pseudogene. This CDR3 is 15 amino acids long. This CDR3 reads CASSPPPRAYNEQFF. The DNA for the CDR3 is TGTGCCAGCAGCCCCCCGCCTAGGGCCTACAATGAGCAGTTCTTC.

This clonotype was picked up many times. The gene calls are TRBV7-2 and TRBJ1-2; D gene ambiguous. The germline CDR1 and CDR2 sequences are SGHTA and FQGNSA. Trimming took 4 bases from V and 0 from J, leaving 15 bases between them. This CDR3 region has 16 residues. The CDR3 loop is CASSSAPAGSNYGYTF. In DNA, the CDR3 is TGTGCCAGCAGCTCGGCCCCGGCAGGTTCTAACTATGGCTACACCTTC.